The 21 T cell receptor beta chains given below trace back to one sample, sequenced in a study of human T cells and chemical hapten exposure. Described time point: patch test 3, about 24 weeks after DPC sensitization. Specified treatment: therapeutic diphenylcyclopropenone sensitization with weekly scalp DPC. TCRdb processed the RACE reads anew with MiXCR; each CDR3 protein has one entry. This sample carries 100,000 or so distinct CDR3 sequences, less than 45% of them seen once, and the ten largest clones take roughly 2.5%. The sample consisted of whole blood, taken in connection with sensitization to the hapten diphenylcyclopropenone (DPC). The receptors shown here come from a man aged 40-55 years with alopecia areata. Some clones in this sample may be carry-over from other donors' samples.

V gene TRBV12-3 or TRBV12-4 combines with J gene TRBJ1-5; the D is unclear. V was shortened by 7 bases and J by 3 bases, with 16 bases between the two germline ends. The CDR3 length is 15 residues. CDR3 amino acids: CASTLRTGINQPQHF. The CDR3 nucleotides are TGTGCCAGCACTCTGAGGACGGGAATCAATCAGCCCCAGCATTTT.

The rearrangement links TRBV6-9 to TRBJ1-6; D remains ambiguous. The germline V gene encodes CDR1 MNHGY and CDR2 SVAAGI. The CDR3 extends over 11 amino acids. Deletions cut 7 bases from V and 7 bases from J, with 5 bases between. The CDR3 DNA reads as TGTGCCAGCAATAGAAATTCACCCCTCCACTTT. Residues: CASNRNSPLHF.

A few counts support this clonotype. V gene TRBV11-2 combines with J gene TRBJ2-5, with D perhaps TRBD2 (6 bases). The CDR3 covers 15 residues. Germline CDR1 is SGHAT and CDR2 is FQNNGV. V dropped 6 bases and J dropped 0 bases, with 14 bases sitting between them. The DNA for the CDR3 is TGTGCCAGCAGGGGGGGACTCCAGTACCAAGAGACCCAGTACTTC. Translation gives CASRGGLQYQETQYF.

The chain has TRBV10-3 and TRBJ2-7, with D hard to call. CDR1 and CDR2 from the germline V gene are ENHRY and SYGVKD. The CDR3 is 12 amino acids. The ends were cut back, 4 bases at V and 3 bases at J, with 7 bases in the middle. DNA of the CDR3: TGTGCCATCAGTGGGCAGAACTACGAGCAGTACGTC. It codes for CAISGQNYEQYV.

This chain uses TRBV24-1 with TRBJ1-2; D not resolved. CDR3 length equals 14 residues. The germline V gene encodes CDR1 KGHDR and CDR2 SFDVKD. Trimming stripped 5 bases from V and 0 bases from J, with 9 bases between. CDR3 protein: CATSALDSNYGYTF. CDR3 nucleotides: TGTGCCACCAGTGCCTTGGATTCTAACTATGGCTACACCTTC.

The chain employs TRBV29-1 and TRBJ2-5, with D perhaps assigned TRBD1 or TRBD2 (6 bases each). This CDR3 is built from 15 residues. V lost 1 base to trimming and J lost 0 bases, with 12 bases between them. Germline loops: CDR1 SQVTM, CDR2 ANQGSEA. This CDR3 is CSVEVRGGYQETQYF. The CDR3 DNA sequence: TGCAGCGTTGAAGTGCGAGGGGGGTACCAAGAGACCCAGTACTTC.

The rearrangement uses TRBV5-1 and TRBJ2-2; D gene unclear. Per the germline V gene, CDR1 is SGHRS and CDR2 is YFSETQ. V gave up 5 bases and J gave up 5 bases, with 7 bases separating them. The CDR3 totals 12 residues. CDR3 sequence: CASRSGTGELFF. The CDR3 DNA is TGCGCCAGCAGGTCTGGAACCGGGGAGCTGTTTTTT.

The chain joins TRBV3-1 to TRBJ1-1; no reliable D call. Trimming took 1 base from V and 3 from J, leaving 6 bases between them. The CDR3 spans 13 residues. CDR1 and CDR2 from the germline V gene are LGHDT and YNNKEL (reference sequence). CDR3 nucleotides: TGTGCCAGCAGCCAAGTAACGTACACTGAAGCTTTCTTT. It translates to CASSQVTYTEAFF.

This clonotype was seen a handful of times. The CDR3 nucleotides are TGTGCCAGCAGTTGGCCTAGCAGAGACCCCTACAATGAGCAGTTCTTC. Translating it yields CASSWPSRDPYNEQFF. V usage is TRBV6-2 or TRBV6-3 and J usage is TRBJ2-1; D might be TRBD2 (5 bases). The CDR3 is 16 amino acids. Germline lookup yields CDR1 MNHEY and CDR2 SVGEGT. V dropped 4 bases and J dropped 2 bases, with 15 bases sitting between them.

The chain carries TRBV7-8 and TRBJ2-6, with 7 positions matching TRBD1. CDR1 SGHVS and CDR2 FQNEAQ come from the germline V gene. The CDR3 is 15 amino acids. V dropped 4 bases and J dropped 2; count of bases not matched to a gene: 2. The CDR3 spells CASSSTGAGANVLTF. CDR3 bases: TGTGCCAGCAGCTCTACAGGGGCTGGGGCCAACGTCCTGACTTTC.

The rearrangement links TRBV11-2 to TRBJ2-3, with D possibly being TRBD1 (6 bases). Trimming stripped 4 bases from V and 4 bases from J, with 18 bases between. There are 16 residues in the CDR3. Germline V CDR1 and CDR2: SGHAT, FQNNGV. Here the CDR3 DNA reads TGTGCCAGCAGCTCCATACAGGGACCAGTCTCAGATACGCAGTATTTT. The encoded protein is CASSSIQGPVSDTQYF.

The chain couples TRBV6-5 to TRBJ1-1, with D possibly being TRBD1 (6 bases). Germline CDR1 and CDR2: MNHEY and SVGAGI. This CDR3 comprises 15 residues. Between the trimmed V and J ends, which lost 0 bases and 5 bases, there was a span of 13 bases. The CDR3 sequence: CASSYSKGGGTEAFF. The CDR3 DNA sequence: TGTGCCAGCAGTTACTCGAAGGGGGGAGGGACTGAAGCTTTCTTT.

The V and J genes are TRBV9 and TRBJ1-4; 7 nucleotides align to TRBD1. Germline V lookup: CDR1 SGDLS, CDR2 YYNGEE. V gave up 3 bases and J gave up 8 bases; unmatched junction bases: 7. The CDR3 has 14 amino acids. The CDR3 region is CASSATGFGEKLFF. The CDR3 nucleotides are TGTGCCAGCAGCGCGACAGGGTTCGGGGAAAAACTGTTTTTT. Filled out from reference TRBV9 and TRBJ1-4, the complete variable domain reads DSGVTQTPKHLITATGQRVTLRCSPRSGDLSVYWYQQSLDQGLQFLIQYYNGEERAKGNILERFSAQQFPDLHSELNLSSLELGDSALYFCASSATGFGEKLFFGSGTQLSVL.

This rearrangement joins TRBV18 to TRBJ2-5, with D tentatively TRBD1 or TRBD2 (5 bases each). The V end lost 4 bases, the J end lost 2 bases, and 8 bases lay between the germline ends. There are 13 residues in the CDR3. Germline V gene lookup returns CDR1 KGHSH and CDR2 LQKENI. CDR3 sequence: CASSQGEQETQYF. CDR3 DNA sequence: TGTGCCAGCTCACAAGGGGAGCAAGAGACCCAGTACTTC. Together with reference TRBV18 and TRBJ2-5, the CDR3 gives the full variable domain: NAGVMQNPRHLVRRRGQEARLRCSPMKGHSHVYWYRQLPEEGLKFMVYLQKENIIDESGMPKERFSAEFPKEGPSILRIQQVVRGDSAAYFCASSQGEQETQYFGPGTRLLVL.

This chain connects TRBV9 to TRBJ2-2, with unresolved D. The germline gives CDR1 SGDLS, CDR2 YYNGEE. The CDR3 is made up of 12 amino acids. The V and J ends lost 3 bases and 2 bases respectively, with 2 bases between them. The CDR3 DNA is TGTGCCAGCAGCGCAAACACCGGGGAGCTGTTTTTT. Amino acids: CASSANTGELFF.

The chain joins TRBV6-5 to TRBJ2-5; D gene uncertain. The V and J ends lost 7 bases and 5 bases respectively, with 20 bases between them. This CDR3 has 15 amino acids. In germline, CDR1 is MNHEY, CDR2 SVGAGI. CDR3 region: CASTQFHGFGETQYF. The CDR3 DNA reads TGTGCCAGCACCCAGTTTCACGGTTTCGGGGAGACCCAGTACTTC.

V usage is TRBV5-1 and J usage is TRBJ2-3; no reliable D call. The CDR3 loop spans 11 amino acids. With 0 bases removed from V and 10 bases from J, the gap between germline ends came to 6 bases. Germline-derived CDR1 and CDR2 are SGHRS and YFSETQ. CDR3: CASSLEESQYF. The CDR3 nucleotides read TGCGCCAGCAGCTTGGAGGAATCGCAGTATTTT.

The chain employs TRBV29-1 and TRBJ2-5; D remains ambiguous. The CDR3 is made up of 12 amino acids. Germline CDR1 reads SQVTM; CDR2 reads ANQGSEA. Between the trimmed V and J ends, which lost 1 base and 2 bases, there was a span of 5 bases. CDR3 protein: CSVEVQQETQYF. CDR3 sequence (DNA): TGCAGCGTTGAAGTACAACAAGAGACCCAGTACTTC.

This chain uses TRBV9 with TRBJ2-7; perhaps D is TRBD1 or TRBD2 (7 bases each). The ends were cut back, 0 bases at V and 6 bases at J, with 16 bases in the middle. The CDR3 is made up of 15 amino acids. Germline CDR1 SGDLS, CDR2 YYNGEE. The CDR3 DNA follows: TGTGCCAGCAGCGTAGACCAGGGGGGGACCTTCGAGCAGTACTTC. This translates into CASSVDQGGTFEQYF. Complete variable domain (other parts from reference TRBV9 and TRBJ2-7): DSGVTQTPKHLITATGQRVTLRCSPRSGDLSVYWYQQSLDQGLQFLIQYYNGEERAKGNILERFSAQQFPDLHSELNLSSLELGDSALYFCASSVDQGGTFEQYFGPGTRLTVT.

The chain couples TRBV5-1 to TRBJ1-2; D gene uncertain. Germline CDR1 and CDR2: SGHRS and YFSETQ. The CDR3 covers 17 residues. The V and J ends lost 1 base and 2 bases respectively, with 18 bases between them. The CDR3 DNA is TGCGCCAGCAGCTTGAGGCCGGCAGAAACAGTAAACTATGGCTACACCTTC. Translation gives CASSLRPAETVNYGYTF.

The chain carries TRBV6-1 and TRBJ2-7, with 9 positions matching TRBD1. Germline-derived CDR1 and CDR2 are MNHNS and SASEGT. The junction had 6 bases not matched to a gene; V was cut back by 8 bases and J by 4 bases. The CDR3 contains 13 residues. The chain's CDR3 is CASVPGQGYEQYF. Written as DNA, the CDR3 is TGTGCCAGCGTACCAGGACAGGGGTACGAGCAGTACTTC.